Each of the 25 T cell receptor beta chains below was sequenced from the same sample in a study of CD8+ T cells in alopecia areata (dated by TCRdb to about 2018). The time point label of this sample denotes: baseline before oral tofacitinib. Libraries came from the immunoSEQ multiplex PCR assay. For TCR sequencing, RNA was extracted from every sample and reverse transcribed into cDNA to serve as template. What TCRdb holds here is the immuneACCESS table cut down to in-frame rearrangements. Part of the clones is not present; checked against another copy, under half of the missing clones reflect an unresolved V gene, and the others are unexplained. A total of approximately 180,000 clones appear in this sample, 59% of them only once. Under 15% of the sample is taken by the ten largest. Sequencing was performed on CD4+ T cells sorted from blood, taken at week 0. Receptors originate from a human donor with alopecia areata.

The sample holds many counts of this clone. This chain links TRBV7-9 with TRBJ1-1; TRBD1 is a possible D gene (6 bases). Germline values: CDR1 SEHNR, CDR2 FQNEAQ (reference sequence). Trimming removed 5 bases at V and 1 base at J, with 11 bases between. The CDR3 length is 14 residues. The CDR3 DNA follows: TGTGCCAGCAGCGCTCAACAGGGGAACACTGAAGCTTTCTTT. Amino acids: CASSAQQGNTEAFF.

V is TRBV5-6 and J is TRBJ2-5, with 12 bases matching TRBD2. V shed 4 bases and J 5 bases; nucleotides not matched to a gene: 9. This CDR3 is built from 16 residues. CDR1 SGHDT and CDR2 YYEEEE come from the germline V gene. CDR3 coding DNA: TGTGCCAGCAGCAGAAGACTAGCGGGGGCTGGGGAGACCCAGTACTTC. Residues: CASSRRLAGAGETQYF.

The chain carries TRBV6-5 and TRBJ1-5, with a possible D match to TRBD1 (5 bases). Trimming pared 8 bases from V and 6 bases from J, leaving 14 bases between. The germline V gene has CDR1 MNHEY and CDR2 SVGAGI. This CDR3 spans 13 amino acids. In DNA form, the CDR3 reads TGTGCCAGCGGGCAGGGAGGTACTCAGCCCCAGCATTTT. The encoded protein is CASGQGGTQPQHF.

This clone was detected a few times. This CDR3 is CASSRGVANQPQHF. In DNA form, the CDR3 reads TGTGCCAGCAGCCGAGGGGTTGCGAATCAGCCCCAGCATTTT. The chain combines TRBV5-6 with TRBJ1-5; D possibly corresponds to TRBD1 (5 bases). V was cut by 4 bases and J by 4 bases, with 12 bases left in between. The germline gives CDR1 SGHDT, CDR2 YYEEEE. This CDR3 has 14 residues.

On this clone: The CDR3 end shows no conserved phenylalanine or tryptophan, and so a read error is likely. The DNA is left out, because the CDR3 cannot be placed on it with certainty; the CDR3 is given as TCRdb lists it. The CDR3 loop is CSVGRGQGVL. This chain links TRBV29-1 with TRBJ2-7; the D segment call TRBD1 is taken from the table without a DNA check. Germline V gene data show CDR1 as SQVTM and CDR2 as ANQGSEA. The CDR3 contains 10 residues when both ends are counted.

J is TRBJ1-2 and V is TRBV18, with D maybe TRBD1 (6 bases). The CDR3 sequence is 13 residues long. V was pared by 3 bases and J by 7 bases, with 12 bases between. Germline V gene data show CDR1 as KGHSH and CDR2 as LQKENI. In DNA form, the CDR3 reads TGTGCCAGCTCACCCCAGGGGACCCGTGGCTACACCTTC. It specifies CASSPQGTRGYTF.

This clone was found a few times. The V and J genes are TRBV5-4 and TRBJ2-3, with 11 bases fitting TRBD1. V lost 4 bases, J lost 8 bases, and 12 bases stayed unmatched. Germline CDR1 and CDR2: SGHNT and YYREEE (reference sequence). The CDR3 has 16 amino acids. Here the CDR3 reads CASSQAGQGASGTQYF. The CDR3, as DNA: TGTGCCAGCAGCCAAGCCGGACAGGGGGCAAGTGGTACGCAGTATTTT.

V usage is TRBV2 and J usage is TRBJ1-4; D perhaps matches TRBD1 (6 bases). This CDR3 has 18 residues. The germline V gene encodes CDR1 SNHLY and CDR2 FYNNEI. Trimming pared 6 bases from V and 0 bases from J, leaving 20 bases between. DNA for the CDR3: TGTGCCAGCAGCCTAGATCACAGGGACCTCACAACTAATGAAAAACTGTTTTTT. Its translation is CASSLDHRDLTTNEKLFF.

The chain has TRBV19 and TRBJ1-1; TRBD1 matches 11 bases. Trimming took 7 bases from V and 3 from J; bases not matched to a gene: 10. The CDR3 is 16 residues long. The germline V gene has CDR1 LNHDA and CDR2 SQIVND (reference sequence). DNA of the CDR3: TGTGCCAGTACCCTCCCGGGACAGGGGGAACACACTGAAGCTTTCTTT. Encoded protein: CASTLPGQGEHTEAFF. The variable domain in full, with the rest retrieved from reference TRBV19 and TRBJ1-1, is DGGITQSPKYLFRKEGQNVTLSCEQNLNHDAMYWYRQDPGQGLRLIYYSQIVNDFQKGDIAEGYSVSREKKESFPLTVTSAQKNPTAFYLCASTLPGQGEHTEAFFGQGTRLTVV.

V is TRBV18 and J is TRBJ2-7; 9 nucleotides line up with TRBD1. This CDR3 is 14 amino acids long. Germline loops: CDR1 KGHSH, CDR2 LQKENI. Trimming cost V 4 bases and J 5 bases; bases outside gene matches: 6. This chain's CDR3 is CASSLRTGVNEQYF. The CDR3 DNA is TGTGCCAGCTCACTACGGACAGGGGTCAACGAGCAGTACTTC.

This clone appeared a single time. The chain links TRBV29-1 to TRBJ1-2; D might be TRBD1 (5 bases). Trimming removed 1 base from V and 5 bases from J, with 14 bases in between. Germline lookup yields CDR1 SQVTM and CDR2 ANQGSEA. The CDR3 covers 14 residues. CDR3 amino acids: CSVEGAREKYGYTF. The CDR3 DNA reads TGCAGCGTTGAAGGGGCCAGGGAGAAGTATGGCTACACCTTC.

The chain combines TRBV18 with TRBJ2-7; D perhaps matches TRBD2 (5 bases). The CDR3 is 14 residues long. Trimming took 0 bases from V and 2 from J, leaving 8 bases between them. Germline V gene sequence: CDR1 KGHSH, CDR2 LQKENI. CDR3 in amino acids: CASSPPYGTYEQYF. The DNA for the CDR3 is TGTGCCAGCTCACCACCGTACGGGACCTACGAGCAGTACTTC.

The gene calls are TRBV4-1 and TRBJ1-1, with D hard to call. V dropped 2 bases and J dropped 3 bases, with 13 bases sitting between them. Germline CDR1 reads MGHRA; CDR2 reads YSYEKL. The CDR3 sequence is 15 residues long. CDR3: CASSQNVGSYTEAFF. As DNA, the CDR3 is TGCGCCAGCAGCCAAAACGTGGGCAGCTACACTGAAGCTTTCTTT.

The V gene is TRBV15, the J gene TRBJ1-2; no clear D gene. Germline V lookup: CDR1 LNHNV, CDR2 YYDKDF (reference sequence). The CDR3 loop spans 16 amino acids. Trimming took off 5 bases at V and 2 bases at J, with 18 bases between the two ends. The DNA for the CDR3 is TGTGCCACCAGCGTGGGGTGGTCGGCCTCGAACTATGGCTACACCTTC. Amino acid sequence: CATSVGWSASNYGYTF.

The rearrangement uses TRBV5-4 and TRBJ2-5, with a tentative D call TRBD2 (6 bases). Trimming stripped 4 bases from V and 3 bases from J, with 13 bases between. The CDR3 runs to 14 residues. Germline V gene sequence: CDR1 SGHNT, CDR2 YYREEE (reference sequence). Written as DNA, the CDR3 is TGTGCCAGCAGCCCGAGGACGGGGGAAGAGACCCAGTACTTC. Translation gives CASSPRTGEETQYF.

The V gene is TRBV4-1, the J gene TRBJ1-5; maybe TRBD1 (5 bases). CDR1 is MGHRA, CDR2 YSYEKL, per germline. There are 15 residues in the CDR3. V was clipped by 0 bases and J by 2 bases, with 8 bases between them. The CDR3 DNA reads TGCGCCAGCAGCCAAGACGGGGGGGGCAATCAGCCCCAGCATTTT. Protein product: CASSQDGGGNQPQHF.

The chain's CDR3 is CASSAALGTGTDTQYF. The CDR3 nucleotides are TGTGCCAGCAGCGCCGCGTTGGGGACAGGGACAGATACGCAGTATTTT. J is TRBJ2-3 and V is TRBV5-4, with 9 bases that match TRBD1. The CDR3 sequence is 16 residues long. Germline V lookup: CDR1 SGHNT, CDR2 YYREEE (reference sequence). Unmatched junction bases numbered 9, after V lost 4 bases and J lost 3 bases.

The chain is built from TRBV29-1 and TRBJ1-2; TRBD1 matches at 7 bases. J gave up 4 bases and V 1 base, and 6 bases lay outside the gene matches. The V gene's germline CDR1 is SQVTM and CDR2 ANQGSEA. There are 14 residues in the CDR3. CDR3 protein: CSVEGQGNFYGYTF. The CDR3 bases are TGCAGCGTTGAAGGACAGGGTAACTTCTATGGCTACACCTTC.

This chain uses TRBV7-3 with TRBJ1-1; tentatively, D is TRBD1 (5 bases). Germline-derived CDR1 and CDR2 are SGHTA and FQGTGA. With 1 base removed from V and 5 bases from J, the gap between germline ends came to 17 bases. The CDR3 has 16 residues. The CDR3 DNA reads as TGTGCCAGCAGCTTAATAAGTCAGGGCCCGGGAACTGAAGCTTTCTTT. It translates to CASSLISQGPGTEAFF.

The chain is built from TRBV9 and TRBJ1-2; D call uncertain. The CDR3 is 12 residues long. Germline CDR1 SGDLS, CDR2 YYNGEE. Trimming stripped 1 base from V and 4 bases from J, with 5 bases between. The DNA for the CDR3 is TGTGCCAGCAGCGTACCGGGCTATGGCTACACCTTC. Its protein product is CASSVPGYGYTF.

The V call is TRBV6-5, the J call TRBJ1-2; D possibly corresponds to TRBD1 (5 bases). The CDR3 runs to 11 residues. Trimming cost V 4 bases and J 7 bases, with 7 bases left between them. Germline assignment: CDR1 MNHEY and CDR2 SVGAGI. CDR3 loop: CASSSGGGYTF. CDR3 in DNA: TGTGCCAGCAGTTCCGGGGGTGGCTACACCTTC.

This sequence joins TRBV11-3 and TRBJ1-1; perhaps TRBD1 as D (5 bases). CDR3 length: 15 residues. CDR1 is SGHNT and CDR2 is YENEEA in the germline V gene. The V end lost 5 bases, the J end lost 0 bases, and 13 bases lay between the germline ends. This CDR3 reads CASSETGTLNTEAFF. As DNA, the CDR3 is TGTGCCAGCAGCGAAACCGGGACGCTGAACACTGAAGCTTTCTTT.

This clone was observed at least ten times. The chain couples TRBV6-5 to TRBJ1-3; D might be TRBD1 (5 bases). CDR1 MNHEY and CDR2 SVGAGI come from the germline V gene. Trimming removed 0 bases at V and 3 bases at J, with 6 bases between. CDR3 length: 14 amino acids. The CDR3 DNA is TGTGCCAGCAGTTACTCGGGGGTTGGAAACACCATATATTTT. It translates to CASSYSGVGNTIYF.

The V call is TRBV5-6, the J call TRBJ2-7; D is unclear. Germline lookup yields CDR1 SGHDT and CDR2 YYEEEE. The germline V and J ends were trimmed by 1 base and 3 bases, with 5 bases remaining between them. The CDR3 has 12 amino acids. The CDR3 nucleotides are TGTGCCAGCAGCTTGACTGTCTACGAGCAGTACTTC. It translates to CASSLTVYEQYF.

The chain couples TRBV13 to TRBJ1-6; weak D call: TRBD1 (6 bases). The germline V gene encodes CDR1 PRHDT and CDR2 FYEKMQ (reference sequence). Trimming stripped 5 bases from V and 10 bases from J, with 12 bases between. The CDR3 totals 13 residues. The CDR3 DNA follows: TGTGCCAGCAGCGGAACAGGGCGATCACCCCTCCACTTT. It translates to CASSGTGRSPLHF.